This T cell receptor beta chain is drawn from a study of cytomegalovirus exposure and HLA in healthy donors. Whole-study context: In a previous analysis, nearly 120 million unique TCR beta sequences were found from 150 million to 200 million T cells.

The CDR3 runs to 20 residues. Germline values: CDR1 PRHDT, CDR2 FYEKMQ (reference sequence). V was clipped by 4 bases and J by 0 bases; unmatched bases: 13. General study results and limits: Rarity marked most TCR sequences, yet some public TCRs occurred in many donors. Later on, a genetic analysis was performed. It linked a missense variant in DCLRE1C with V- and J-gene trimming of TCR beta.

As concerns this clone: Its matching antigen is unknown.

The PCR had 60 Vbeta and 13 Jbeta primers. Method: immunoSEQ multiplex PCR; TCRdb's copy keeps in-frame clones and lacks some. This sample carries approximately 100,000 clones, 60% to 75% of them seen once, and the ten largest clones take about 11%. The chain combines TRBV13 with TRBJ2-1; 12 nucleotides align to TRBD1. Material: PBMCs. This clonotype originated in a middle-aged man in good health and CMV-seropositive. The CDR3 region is CASSSSGGTGGLSSYNEQFF. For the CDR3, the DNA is TGTGCCAGCAGCTCATCGGGGGGGACAGGGGGCCTTTCCTCCTACAATGAGCAGTTCTTC.